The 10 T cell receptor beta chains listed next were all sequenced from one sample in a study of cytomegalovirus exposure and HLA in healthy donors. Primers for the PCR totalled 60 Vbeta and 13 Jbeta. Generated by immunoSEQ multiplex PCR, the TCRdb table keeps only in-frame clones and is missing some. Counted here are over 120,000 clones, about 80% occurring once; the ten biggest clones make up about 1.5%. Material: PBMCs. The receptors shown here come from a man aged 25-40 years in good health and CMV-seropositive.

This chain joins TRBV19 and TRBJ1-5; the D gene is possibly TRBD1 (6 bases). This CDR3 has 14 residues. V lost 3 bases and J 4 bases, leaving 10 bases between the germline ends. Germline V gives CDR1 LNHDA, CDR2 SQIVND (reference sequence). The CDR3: CASSILGGNQPQHF. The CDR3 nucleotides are TGTGCCAGTAGTATTTTAGGGGGAAATCAGCCCCAGCATTTT.

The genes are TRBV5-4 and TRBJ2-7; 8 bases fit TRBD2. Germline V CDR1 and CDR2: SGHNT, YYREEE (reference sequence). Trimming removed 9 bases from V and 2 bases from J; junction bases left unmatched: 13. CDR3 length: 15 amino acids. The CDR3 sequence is CATNFPGGDPYEQYF. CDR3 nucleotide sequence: TGTGCCACTAACTTCCCCGGGGGGGATCCCTACGAGCAGTACTTC. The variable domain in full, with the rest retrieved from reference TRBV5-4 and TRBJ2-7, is ETGVTQSPTHLIKTRGQQVTLRCSSQSGHNTVSWYQQALGQGPQFIFQYYREEENGRGNFPPRFSGLQFPNYSSELNVNALELDDSALYLCATNFPGGDPYEQYFGPGTRLTVT.

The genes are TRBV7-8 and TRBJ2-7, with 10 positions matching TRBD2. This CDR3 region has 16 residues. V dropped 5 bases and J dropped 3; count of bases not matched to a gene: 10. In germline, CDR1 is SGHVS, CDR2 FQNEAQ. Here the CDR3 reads CASSPAKLAGHYEQYF. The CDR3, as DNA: TGTGCCAGCAGCCCAGCCAAACTAGCGGGACACTACGAGCAGTACTTC.

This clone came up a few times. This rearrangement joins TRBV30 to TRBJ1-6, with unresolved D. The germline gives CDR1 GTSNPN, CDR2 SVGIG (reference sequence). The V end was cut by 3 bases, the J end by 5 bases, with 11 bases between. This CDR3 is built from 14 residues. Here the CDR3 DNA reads TGTGCCTGGAGGCTAGGACTGAATAATTCACCCCTCCACTTT. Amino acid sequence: CAWRLGLNNSPLHF.

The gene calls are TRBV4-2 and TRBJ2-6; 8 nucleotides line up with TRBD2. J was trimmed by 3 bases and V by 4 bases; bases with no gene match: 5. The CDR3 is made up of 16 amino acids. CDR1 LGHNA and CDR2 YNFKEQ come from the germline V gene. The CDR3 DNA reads TGTGCCAGCAGCCCCCTTAGCGGGAATGGGGCCAACGTCCTGACTTTC. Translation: CASSPLSGNGANVLTF.

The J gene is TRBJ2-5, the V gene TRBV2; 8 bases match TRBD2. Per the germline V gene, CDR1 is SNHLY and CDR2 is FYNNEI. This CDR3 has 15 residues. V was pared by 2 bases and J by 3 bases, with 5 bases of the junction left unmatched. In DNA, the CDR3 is TGTGCCAGCAGTGAAAGGTTTAGCGGGGAAGAGACCCAGTACTTC. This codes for CASSERFSGEETQYF.

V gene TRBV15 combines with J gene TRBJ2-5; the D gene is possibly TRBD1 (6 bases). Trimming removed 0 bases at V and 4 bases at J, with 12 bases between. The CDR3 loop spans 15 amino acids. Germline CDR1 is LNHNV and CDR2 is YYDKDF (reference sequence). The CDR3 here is CATSRDLGAIETQYF. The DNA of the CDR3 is TGTGCCACCAGCAGAGATCTGGGGGCGATAGAGACCCAGTACTTC.

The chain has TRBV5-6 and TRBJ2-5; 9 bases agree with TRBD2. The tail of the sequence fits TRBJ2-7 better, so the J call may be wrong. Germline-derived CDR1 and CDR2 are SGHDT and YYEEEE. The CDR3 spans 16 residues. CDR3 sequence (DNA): TGTGCCAGCAGCCGGGGGGCTAGCGGGGATACCTACGAGCAGTACTTC. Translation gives CASSRGASGDTYEQYF.

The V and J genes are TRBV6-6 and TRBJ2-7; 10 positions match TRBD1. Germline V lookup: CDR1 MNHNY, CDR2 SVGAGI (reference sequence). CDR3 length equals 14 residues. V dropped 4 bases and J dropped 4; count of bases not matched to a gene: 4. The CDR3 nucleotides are TGTGCCAGCAGTTTCGGGACAGGGGCGTACGAGCAGTACTTC. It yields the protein CASSFGTGAYEQYF.

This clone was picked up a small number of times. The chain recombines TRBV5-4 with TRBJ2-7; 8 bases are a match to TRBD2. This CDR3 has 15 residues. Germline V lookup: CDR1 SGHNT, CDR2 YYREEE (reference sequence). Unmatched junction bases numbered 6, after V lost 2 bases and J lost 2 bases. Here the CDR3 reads CASSFYSGSTYEQYF. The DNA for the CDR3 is TGTGCCAGCAGCTTTTACAGCGGGAGCACCTACGAGCAGTACTTC. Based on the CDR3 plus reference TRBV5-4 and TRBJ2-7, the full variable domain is ETGVTQSPTHLIKTRGQQVTLRCSSQSGHNTVSWYQQALGQGPQFIFQYYREEENGRGNFPPRFSGLQFPNYSSELNVNALELDDSALYLCASSFYSGSTYEQYFGPGTRLTVT.